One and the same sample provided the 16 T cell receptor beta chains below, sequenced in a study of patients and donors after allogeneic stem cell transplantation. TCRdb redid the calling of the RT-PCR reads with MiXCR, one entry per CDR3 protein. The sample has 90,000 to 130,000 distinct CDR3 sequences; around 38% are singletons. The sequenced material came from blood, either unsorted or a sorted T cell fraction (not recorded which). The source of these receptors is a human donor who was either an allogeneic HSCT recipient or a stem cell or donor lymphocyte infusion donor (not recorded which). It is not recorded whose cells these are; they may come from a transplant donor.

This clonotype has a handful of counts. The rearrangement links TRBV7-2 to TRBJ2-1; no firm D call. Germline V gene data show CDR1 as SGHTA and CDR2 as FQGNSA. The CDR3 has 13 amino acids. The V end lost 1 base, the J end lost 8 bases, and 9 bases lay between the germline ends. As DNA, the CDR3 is TGTGCCAGCAGCTTAGGCCTCTGGTATGAGCAGTTCTTC. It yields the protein CASSLGLWYEQFF.

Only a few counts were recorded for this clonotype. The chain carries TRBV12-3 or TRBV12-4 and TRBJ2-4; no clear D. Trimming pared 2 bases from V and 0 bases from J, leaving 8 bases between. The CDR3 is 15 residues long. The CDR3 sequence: CASSLLVGAKNIQYF. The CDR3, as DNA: TGTGCCAGCAGTTTATTAGTAGGAGCCAAAAACATTCAGTACTTC.

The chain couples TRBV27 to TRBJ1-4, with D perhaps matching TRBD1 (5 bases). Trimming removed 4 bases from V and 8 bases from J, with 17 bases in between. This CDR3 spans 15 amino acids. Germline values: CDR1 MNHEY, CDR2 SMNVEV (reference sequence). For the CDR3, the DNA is TGTGCCAGCAGTTCATCGGGACGGACAATCGAAAAACTGTTTTTT. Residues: CASSSSGRTIEKLFF.

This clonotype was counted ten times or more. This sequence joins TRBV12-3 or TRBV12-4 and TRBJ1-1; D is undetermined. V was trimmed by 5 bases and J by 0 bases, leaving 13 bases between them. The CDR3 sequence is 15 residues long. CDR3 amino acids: CASSPQIGMNTEAFF. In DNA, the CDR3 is TGTGCCAGCAGTCCCCAAATAGGGATGAACACTGAAGCTTTCTTT.

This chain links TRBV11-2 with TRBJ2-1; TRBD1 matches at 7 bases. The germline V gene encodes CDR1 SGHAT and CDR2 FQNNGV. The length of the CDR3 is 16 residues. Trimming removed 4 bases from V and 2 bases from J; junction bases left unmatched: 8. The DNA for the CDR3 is TGTGCCAGCAGCTCCATTACAGGGGCCCCCTACAATGAGCAGTTCTTC. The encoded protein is CASSSITGAPYNEQFF.

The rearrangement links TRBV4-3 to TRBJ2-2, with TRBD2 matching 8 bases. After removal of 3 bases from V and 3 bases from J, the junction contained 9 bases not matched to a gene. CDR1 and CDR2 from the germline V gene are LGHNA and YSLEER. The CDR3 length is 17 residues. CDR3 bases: TGCGCCAGCAGCCAGCCCCTTAGCGGGATTGACACCGGGGAGCTGTTTTTT. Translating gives CASSQPLSGIDTGELFF.

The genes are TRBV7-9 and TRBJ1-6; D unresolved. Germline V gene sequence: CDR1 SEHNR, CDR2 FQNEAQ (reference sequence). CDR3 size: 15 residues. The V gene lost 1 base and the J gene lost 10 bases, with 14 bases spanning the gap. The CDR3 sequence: CASSLVGGIWSPLHF. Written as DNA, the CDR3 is TGTGCCAGCAGCTTAGTTGGAGGGATTTGGTCACCCCTCCACTTT.

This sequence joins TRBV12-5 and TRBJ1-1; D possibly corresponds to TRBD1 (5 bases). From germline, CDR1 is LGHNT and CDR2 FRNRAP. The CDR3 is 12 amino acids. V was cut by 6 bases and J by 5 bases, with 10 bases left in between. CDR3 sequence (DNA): TGTGCTAGTGGACGATGGACAACTGAAGCTTTCTTT. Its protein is CASGRWTTEAFF.

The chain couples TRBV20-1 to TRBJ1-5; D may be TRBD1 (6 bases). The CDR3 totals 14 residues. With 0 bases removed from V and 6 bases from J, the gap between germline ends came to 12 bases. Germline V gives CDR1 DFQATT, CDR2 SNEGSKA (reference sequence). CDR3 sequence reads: CSARDRGTRQPQHF. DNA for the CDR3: TGCAGTGCTAGAGATCGCGGGACACGTCAGCCCCAGCATTTT.

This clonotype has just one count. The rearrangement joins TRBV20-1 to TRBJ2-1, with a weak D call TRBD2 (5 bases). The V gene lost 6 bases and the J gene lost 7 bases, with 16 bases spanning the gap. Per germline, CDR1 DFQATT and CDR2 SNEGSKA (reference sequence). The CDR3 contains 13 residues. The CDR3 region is CSAGGLLWNEQFF. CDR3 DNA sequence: TGCAGTGCCGGAGGCCTGCTGTGGAATGAGCAGTTCTTC.

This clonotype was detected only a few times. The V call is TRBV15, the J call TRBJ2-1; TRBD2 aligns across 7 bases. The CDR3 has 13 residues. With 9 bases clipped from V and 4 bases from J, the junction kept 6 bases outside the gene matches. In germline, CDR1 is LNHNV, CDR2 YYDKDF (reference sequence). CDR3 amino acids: CATRDYLYNEQFF. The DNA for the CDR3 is TGTGCCACACGGGACTACTTATACAATGAGCAGTTCTTC.

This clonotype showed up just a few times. CDR3 DNA sequence: TGCGCCAGCAGCTTGTACGCGGGAGATACGCAGTATTTT. It yields the protein CASSLYAGDTQYF. J is TRBJ2-3 and V is TRBV5-1; D might be TRBD2 (5 bases). Trimming removed 1 base at V and 5 bases at J, with 8 bases between. This CDR3 comprises 13 residues. Germline V lookup: CDR1 SGHRS, CDR2 YFSETQ. Full variable domain (remainder filled in from reference TRBV5-1 and TRBJ2-3): KAGVTQTPRYLIKTRGQQVTLSCSPISGHRSVSWYQQTPGQGLQFLFEYFSETQRNKGNFPGRFSGRQFSNSRSEMNVSTLELGDSALYLCASSLYAGDTQYFGPGTRLTVL.

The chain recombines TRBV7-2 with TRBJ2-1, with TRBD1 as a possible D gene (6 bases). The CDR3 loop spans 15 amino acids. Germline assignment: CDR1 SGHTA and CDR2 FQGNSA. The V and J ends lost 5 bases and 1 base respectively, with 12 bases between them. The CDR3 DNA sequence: TGTGCCAGCAGCGCCGACAGGAGGTCCTACAATGAGCAGTTCTTC. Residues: CASSADRRSYNEQFF.

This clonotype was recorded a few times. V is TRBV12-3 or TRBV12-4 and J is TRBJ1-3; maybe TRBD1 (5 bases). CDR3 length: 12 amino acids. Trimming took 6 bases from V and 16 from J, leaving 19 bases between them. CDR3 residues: CASSRPTGTNYF. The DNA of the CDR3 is TGTGCCAGCAGCCGCCCGACCGGGACTAATTATTTT.

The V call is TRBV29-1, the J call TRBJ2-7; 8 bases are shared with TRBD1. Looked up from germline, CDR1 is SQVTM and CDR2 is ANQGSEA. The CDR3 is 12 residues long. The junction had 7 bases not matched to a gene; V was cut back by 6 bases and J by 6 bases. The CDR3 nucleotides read TGCAGCGTAGGGACAGGTCCTCTCGAGCAGTACTTC. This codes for CSVGTGPLEQYF.

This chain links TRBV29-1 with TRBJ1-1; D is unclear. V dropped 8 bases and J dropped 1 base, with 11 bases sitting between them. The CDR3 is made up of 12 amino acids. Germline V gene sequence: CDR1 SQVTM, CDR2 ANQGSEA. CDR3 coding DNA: TGCAGCTCTATACGAGGGAACACTGAAGCTTTCTTT. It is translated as CSSIRGNTEAFF.